This is a list of T cell receptor beta chains from one sample in a study of PD-L1 blockade in urothelial cancer. Clones were read by immunoSEQ multiplex PCR, and TCRdb kept only the in-frame ones, dropping some. The sample contains around 86,000 clones, around four fifths of which appear only once. The material was PBMCs, obtained around atezolizumab (anti-PD-L1) treatment. The receptors here all came from a man in his forties or fifties with urothelial cancer. CDR3s include the opening cysteine and the closing phenylalanine or tryptophan. Fields, in order: D gene, clone size, J gene, V gene, CDR3 DNA, CDR3 protein. A D gene is named only where the DNA matches it firmly. Not all rows give a size; the values are once, few, many and, for expanded clones, a class.

d_gene: NA
abundance: few
j_gene: TRBJ2-7
v_gene: TRBV2
CDR3nt: TGTGCCACCTCAAGACTGAACTCTGCCAACGAGCAGTACTTC
CDR3aa: CATSRLNSANEQYF

d_gene: NA
abundance: NA
j_gene: TRBJ1-1
v_gene: TRBV9
CDR3nt: TGTGCCAGCAGCGTAGGGGGCACGAACACTGAAGCTTTCTTT
CDR3aa: CASSVGGTNTEAFF

d_gene: TRBD2
abundance: NA
j_gene: TRBJ2-1
v_gene: TRBV5-1
CDR3nt: TGCGCCAGCAGCCGGATTAGCGGGACCAACAATGAGCAGTTCTTC
CDR3aa: CASSRISGTNNEQFF

d_gene: TRBD1
abundance: NA
j_gene: TRBJ1-5
v_gene: TRBV28
CDR3nt: TGTGCCAGCAGTTTAAGGGGGCGGTATGGCAATCAGCCCCAGCATTTT
CDR3aa: CASSLRGRYGNQPQHF

d_gene: NA
abundance: once
j_gene: TRBJ2-7
v_gene: TRBV28
CDR3nt: TGTGCCAGCAGTTTCGGAGAGTGGTCACCCAACGAGCAGTACTTC
CDR3aa: CASSFGEWSPNEQYF

d_gene: TRBD2
abundance: NA
j_gene: TRBJ2-3
v_gene: TRBV4-3
CDR3nt: TGCGCCAGCAGCCAAGATTCGGGGAGGGCAGATACGCAGTATTTT
CDR3aa: CASSQDSGRADTQYF

d_gene: TRBD2
abundance: NA
j_gene: TRBJ2-1
v_gene: TRBV19
CDR3nt: TGTGCCAGTAGTACCGGGACTAGTAGTGAGCAGTTCTTC
CDR3aa: CASSTGTSSEQFF

d_gene: TRBD2
abundance: once
j_gene: TRBJ2-1
v_gene: TRBV7-3
CDR3nt: TGTGCCAGCAGCCCTAGCGGGAGCTCCTACAATGAGCAGTTCTTC
CDR3aa: CASSPSGSSYNEQFF

d_gene: NA
abundance: NA
j_gene: TRBJ2-3
v_gene: TRBV9
CDR3nt: TGTGCCAGCAGCGTACCCGGGGGAGGAGATACGCAGTATTTT
CDR3aa: CASSVPGGGDTQYF

d_gene: NA
abundance: NA
j_gene: TRBJ1-1
v_gene: TRBV7-9
CDR3nt: TGTGCCAGCAGCCCCCCTAGGGGGGGGGCCACTGAAGCTTTCTTT
CDR3aa: CASSPPRGGATEAFF